The 8 T cell receptor beta chains below all came from one sample that was sequenced in a study of shared clonotypes between healthy human individuals. The protocol was immunoSEQ multiplex PCR, while the TCRdb copy is restricted to in-frame clones and leaves out a portion. The profile shows under 200,000 clones, 80% to 95% of them singletons. The sequenced sample consisted of naive CD4+ T cells sorted from blood. Subset noted: CD45RA+ positively selected. Receptor source: a woman aged 30 to 39 in good health.

The chain employs TRBV27 and TRBJ2-3, with 14 bases that match TRBD2. This CDR3 is 17 amino acids long. Losses at the gene ends were 8 bases for V and 3 bases for J; bases not matched to a gene: 10. Looked up from germline, CDR1 is MNHEY and CDR2 is SMNVEV (reference sequence). The CDR3 DNA follows: TGTGCCAGCGGTCCCTTTGGACTAGCGGGAGGTACAGATACGCAGTATTTT. Its translation: CASGPFGLAGGTDTQYF.

V is TRBV10-2 and J is TRBJ2-2; maybe TRBD2 (6 bases). Germline CDR1 is WSHSY and CDR2 is SAAADI. Trimming removed 10 bases from V and 1 base from J, with 13 bases in between. The CDR3 loop spans 14 amino acids. The CDR3 protein is CATSDYLNTGELFF. CDR3 nucleotides: TGCGCCACTTCGGACTATTTGAACACCGGGGAGCTGTTTTTT.

This clone was picked up a small number of times. The V and J genes are TRBV6-6 and TRBJ1-1; 9 nucleotides align to TRBD1. Germline loops: CDR1 MNHNY, CDR2 SVGAGI (reference sequence). V lost 4 bases and J lost 5; bases outside the gene matches: 8. The CDR3 extends over 15 amino acids. The CDR3 reads CASSSSATGGTEAFF. DNA of the CDR3: TGTGCCAGCAGTTCCTCTGCGACAGGGGGGACTGAAGCTTTCTTT.

This clone appeared a single time. The V call is TRBV7-9, the J call TRBJ2-1, with D perhaps being TRBD1 or TRBD2 (5 bases each). The CDR3 spans 14 residues. Germline CDR1 reads SEHNR; CDR2 reads FQNEAQ (reference sequence). V lost 7 bases and J 4 bases, leaving 14 bases between the germline ends. CDR3 loop: CASTGTESYNEQFF. Written as DNA, the CDR3 is TGTGCCAGCACCGGGACGGAATCTTACAATGAGCAGTTCTTC.

The chain is built from TRBV21-1 and TRBJ2-1; TRBD1, the D gene given by the table, was not confirmed from the DNA. TRBV21-1 counts as a pseudogene. This CDR3 spans 17 amino acids. The CDR3 region has the DNA TGTGCCAGCAGCAAAGCCGCCCAAGGACAGGGACTGGGTGAGCAGTTCTTC. This translates into CASSKAAQGQGLGEQFF.

The chain joins TRBV28 to TRBJ2-7, with TRBD1 matching 8 bases. Germline loops: CDR1 MDHEN, CDR2 SYDVKM. V was clipped by 5 bases and J by 2 bases; unmatched bases: 8. This CDR3 has 15 residues. This chain's CDR3 is CASSTQGVPTYEQYF. CDR3 nucleotides: TGTGCCAGCAGTACACAGGGGGTCCCCACCTACGAGCAGTACTTC.

This clone showed up just once. J is TRBJ2-5 and V is TRBV5-1; D is ambiguous. The J call may be faulty, since TRBJ2-7 better matches the DNA end. CDR3 length equals 12 residues. Germline V gene lookup returns CDR1 SGHRS and CDR2 YFSETQ. In DNA, the CDR3 is TGCGCCAGCAGCTTACCCAGCTACGAGCAGTACTTC. As protein: CASSLPSYEQYF.

The chain joins TRBV28 to TRBJ1-5; TRBD1 might be the D (6 bases). Trimming removed 4 bases at V and 4 bases at J, with 17 bases between. The germline V gene encodes CDR1 MDHEN and CDR2 SYDVKM. CDR3 length: 16 amino acids. Here the CDR3 reads CASSSGQTELNQPQHF. CDR3 sequence (DNA): TGTGCCAGCAGTTCAGGACAGACAGAATTAAATCAGCCCCAGCATTTT.